This entry describes one T cell receptor (beta chain). Its antigen remains unidentified. One base away there is no much larger clone; base qualities are not given. Relative to germline, V is 2 bases shorter and J is 0 bases shorter, with 14 bases between their ends. From the cysteine through the phenylalanine, the CDR3 covers 16 amino acids. CDR3 DNA only is kept here, 48 bases in frame from base 1. CDR1 MNHEY and CDR2 SVGEGT are derived from the germline V gene. This sample is part of a study of blood T cell repertoires in COVID-19 (dated by TCRdb to about 2020). With respect to the entire study: Samples from collaborators originated in the United States, Italy and Spain and spanned both the acute and convalescent phases of COVID-19. The material from the prospective study consisted of cDNA or gDNA derived from T cells, B-cell-depleted T cells, or PBMCs. Deeply sampled blood TCRbeta repertoires from subjects exposed to, actively infected with, or recovered from COVID-19 were included in the dataset. A freely available public database, intended as a resource for researchers studying the immune response to SARS-CoV-2, is where the repertoires were released. Samples came from the ongoing ImmuneRACE study (first 160 participants) plus 1,254 subjects from 6 global collaborators. A de-identified subject ID, COVID-19 status, age in years and sex were almost always included in the sample metadata. Where available, HLA class I and class II types were taken from metadata supplied by the sample provider and were not determined by assay-based typing.

Whole blood was collected in K2EDTA tubes by collaborating institutions according to the institutions' own protocols. Collaborator samples were shipped for TCRbeta analysis as frozen whole blood, isolated PBMCs, or DNA extracted from either sample type. The research as a whole found: The quantity of clinical and demographic metadata differed by source and by participant and was supplied without curation.

TCRbeta CDR3 regions were amplified from genomic DNA using the immunoSEQ Assay, a bias-controlled multiplex PCR. In the authors' own workflow: Within the assay, amplification of reference gene primers was used to estimate how many nucleated cells each sample contained. To quantify the absolute abundance of each unique TCRbeta CDR3 rearrangement, sequence reads were collapsed and filtered. For each sample, productive Simpson clonality was calculated as the square root of Simpson's diversity index over productive rearrangements. Drawn from immuneACCESS, this table holds only the in-frame rearrangements with V and J called that TCRdb kept. Clones are partly lost; checked studies trace under half to an unresolved V gene and leave the rest unexplained. The V and J calls and clone size come from that table; D and trimming were worked out from the DNA. This sample gives 120,000 or so clones in total; about 83% of them show up just once. Together, the top ten hold 2% to 2.5% of the sample.

Sequenced material: peripheral blood. The sequence derives from a woman aged 50 to 60 with acute or convalescent COVID-19. This receptor chain uses TRBV6-2 or TRBV6-3 and TRBJ2-7; 5 matching bases give a weak D call of TRBD2. CDR3 protein: CASSYPTGWSSYEQYF. The nucleotide sequence reads TGTGCCAGCAGTTACCCGACGGGATGGAGCTCCTACGAGCAGTACTTC.